Presented here are 27 T cell receptor beta chains from one specimen sequenced in a study of PD-1 blockade in classical Hodgkin lymphoma (dated by TCRdb to the early 2020s). The library was produced with the immunoSEQ multiplex PCR assay. The immuneACCESS repertoire file appears here via TCRdb, limited to in-frame rearrangements. These files lack a portion of the clones; in checked studies, under half of the deficit traces to unresolved V genes, and the cause of the others is not known. The sample table shows 20,000 to 25,000 clones, and 81% are seen once. The leading ten clones occupy 22% of the sample. The time point label for this specimen denotes: cycle 4 day 1 (C4D1), after around six weeks of nivolumab. Every trial patient had relapsed following autologous stem cell transplantation, and prior brentuximab vedotin exposure was what differed among cohorts A, B and C. The material sequenced was peripheral blood mononuclear cells (PBMCs), taken before the fourth cycle of nivolumab. Receptors originate from a human donor with classical Hodgkin lymphoma.

CDR3 sequence (DNA): TGTGCCAGCAGTTACGACGGATCGATCAATCAGCCCCAGCATTTT. Protein sequence: CASSYDGSINQPQHF. The chain uses TRBV6-5 and TRBJ1-5; no firm D call. Germline-derived CDR1 and CDR2 are MNHEY and SVGAGI. The V gene lost 2 bases and the J gene lost 3 bases, with 11 bases spanning the gap. CDR3 length equals 15 residues.

The chain is built from TRBV30 and TRBJ2-5, with 10 nucleotides matching TRBD2. Per the germline V gene, CDR1 is GTSNPN and CDR2 is SVGIG (reference sequence). The CDR3 spans 13 residues. V lost 2 bases to trimming and J lost 8 bases; unmatched junction nucleotides: 5. The CDR3 DNA sequence: TGTGCCTGGAGTAAACTAGCGGGGCCTACCCAGTACTTC. Translating gives CAWSKLAGPTQYF.

This clone rates as medium-sized. The chain uses TRBV5-4 and TRBJ2-7; TRBD1 might be the D (6 bases). Trimming removed 6 bases at V and 6 bases at J, with 19 bases between. The germline gives CDR1 SGHNT, CDR2 YYREEE (reference sequence). The CDR3 is 14 amino acids. The CDR3 protein is CASTVPGQISEQYF. For the CDR3, the DNA is TGTGCCAGCACCGTCCCGGGACAAATTAGCGAGCAGTACTTC.

The chain is built from TRBV2 and TRBJ1-5; tentative D call: TRBD1 (5 bases). Trimming took 10 bases from V and 5 from J, leaving 21 bases between them. CDR1 SNHLY and CDR2 FYNNEI come from the germline V gene. The CDR3 has 15 amino acids. The chain's CDR3 is CATSREGRRDQPQHF. The CDR3 DNA sequence: TGTGCCACCTCCCGGGAGGGGCGGAGAGATCAGCCCCAGCATTTT.

The chain is built from TRBV5-1 and TRBJ2-3; no reliable D call. CDR1 and CDR2 from the germline V gene are SGHRS and YFSETQ. The V end lost 0 bases, the J end lost 0 bases, and 8 bases lay between the germline ends. CDR3 size: 15 residues. As DNA, the CDR3 is TGCGCCAGCAGCTTGGGGAGCTCTAGCACAGATACGCAGTATTTT. Translated: CASSLGSSSTDTQYF.

This clone appeared a few times. V gene TRBV10-1 combines with J gene TRBJ1-1; TRBD1 aligns across 9 bases. The trim removed 5 bases at V and 1 base at J, leaving 2 bases unmatched. The CDR3 loop spans 14 amino acids. The germline CDR1 and CDR2 sequences are WNHNN and SYGVQD (reference sequence). CDR3 amino acids: CASSKDRGNTEAFF. CDR3 nucleotide sequence: TGCGCCAGCAGTAAGGACAGGGGGAACACTGAAGCTTTCTTT.

V usage is TRBV6-1 and J usage is TRBJ1-5; D remains ambiguous. Trimming stripped 8 bases from V and 4 bases from J, with 18 bases between. CDR1 is MNHNS and CDR2 is SASEGT in the germline V gene. The CDR3 is 15 amino acids. CDR3 residues: CASGSLTAGNQPQHF. The DNA for the CDR3 is TGTGCCAGCGGCAGTCTCACCGCTGGTAATCAGCCCCAGCATTTT.

This chain connects TRBV28 to TRBJ1-5, with D possibly TRBD1 on 6 matching bases. Trimming took 6 bases from V and 4 from J, leaving 19 bases between them. The CDR3 loop spans 16 amino acids. Germline loops: CDR1 MDHEN, CDR2 SYDVKM. CDR3 loop: CASSSLGGGRNQPQHF. The CDR3 DNA follows: TGTGCCAGCAGCTCATTAGGGGGGGGGAGGAATCAGCCCCAGCATTTT.

This chain connects TRBV6-1 to TRBJ1-5; D may be TRBD1 (5 bases). V dropped 2 bases and J dropped 6 bases, with 17 bases sitting between them. The CDR3 is 16 residues long. From germline, CDR1 is MNHNS and CDR2 SASEGT. CDR3 nucleotide sequence: TGTGCCAGCAGTGAAAACAGGATGGACACCAGTCAGCCCCAGCATTTT. Its translation is CASSENRMDTSQPQHF.

The chain links TRBV6-4 to TRBJ2-3; D is perhaps TRBD2 (5 bases). CDR3 length: 12 amino acids. V lost 2 bases to trimming and J lost 7 bases, with 7 bases between them. Germline loops: CDR1 MRHNA, CDR2 SNTAGT. CDR3 sequence: CASSDRGYTQYF. The CDR3 DNA is TGTGCCAGCAGTGACCGCGGGTATACGCAGTATTTT.

The chain joins TRBV2 to TRBJ2-7; the match to TRBD1 covers 8 bases. Germline CDR1 and CDR2: SNHLY and FYNNEI. The junction had 4 bases not matched to a gene; V was cut back by 2 bases and J by 1 base. This CDR3 comprises 15 residues. The CDR3 spells CASSERRDRSYEQYF. CDR3 in DNA: TGTGCCAGCAGTGAACGCCGGGACAGGTCCTACGAGCAGTACTTC.

The chain combines TRBV19 with TRBJ2-3; the D gene could be TRBD1 or TRBD2 (5 bases each). V was pared by 5 bases and J by 6 bases, with 15 bases between. The germline gives CDR1 LNHDA, CDR2 SQIVND (reference sequence). CDR3 size: 14 residues. The CDR3 spells CASSLGPEVDTQYF. CDR3 bases: TGTGCCAGTAGTTTGGGACCGGAGGTGGATACGCAGTATTTT.

This chain links TRBV19 with TRBJ2-7; 9 bases align to TRBD2. The CDR3 is 14 amino acids. With V trimmed by 5 bases and J by 5 bases, 7 bases remained unmatched. Germline V CDR1 and CDR2: LNHDA, SQIVND (reference sequence). CDR3 coding DNA: TGTGCCAGTAGTCGCGGGAGGGCAAACGACGAGCAGTACTTC. Protein sequence: CASSRGRANDEQYF.

The V and J genes are TRBV6-1 and TRBJ2-7; perhaps TRBD2 as D (5 bases). CDR3 length: 11 residues. The V gene lost 6 bases and the J gene lost 12 bases, with 15 bases spanning the gap. CDR1 and CDR2 from the germline V gene are MNHNS and SASEGT. CDR3 residues: CASRENIGGYF. The DNA for the CDR3 is TGTGCCAGCAGGGAGAACATTGGAGGGTACTTC.

The rearrangement joins TRBV6-4 to TRBJ2-7, with D uncertain. V dropped 7 bases and J dropped 2 bases, with 0 bases sitting between them. The CDR3 has 9 residues. Germline CDR1 and CDR2: MRHNA and SNTAGT. This chain's CDR3 is CASTYEQYF. The CDR3 DNA sequence: TGTGCCAGCACCTACGAGCAGTACTTC.

V and J are TRBV5-6 and TRBJ2-7; TRBD2 matches at 10 bases. The CDR3 has 16 residues. V shed 3 bases, J shed 4 bases, and the junction held 10 bases outside the gene matches. From germline, CDR1 is SGHDT and CDR2 YYEEEE. The CDR3 DNA reads as TGTGCCAGCAGCTGGGGCTCTGGACTAGCGGATTACGAGCAGTACTTC. Its protein is CASSWGSGLADYEQYF.

This chain connects TRBV5-5 to TRBJ2-2, with D possibly matching TRBD1 (5 bases). V lost 0 bases, J lost 5 bases, and 17 bases lay in between. Germline lookup yields CDR1 SGHKS and CDR2 YYEKEE (reference sequence). There are 17 residues in the CDR3. The CDR3 region has the DNA TGTGCCAGCAGCTTGGCCCTACGGGTAAAGGGGACCGGGGAGCTGTTTTTT. This codes for CASSLALRVKGTGELFF.

The J gene is TRBJ1-3, the V gene TRBV5-1; D is perhaps TRBD1 (6 bases). Germline V gives CDR1 SGHRS, CDR2 YFSETQ. The CDR3 spans 15 residues. V shed 4 bases and J shed 0 bases, with 11 bases lying between them. This CDR3 reads CASSKTGDSGNTIYF. The CDR3 DNA is TGCGCCAGCAGCAAGACAGGCGACTCTGGAAACACCATATATTTT.

The chain carries TRBV6-1 and TRBJ2-3; D possibly corresponds to TRBD2 (6 bases). This CDR3 is built from 16 residues. V was cut by 4 bases and J by 0 bases, with 14 bases left in between. In germline, CDR1 is MNHNS, CDR2 SASEGT. CDR3 sequence reads: CASSVSSGSSTDTQYF. Written as DNA, the CDR3 is TGTGCCAGCAGTGTGTCCAGCGGGTCTAGCACAGATACGCAGTATTTT.

The chain carries TRBV6-6 and TRBJ2-7, with a possible D match to TRBD2 (6 bases). The germline V gene has CDR1 MNHNY and CDR2 SVGAGI (reference sequence). The CDR3 has 14 residues. The V and J ends lost 10 bases and 6 bases respectively, with 22 bases between them. CDR3 region: CATQAGGYGSEQYF. CDR3 sequence (DNA): TGTGCCACCCAGGCTGGGGGGTACGGCTCCGAGCAGTACTTC.

The chain carries TRBV6-6 and TRBJ2-3; 7 bases agree with TRBD2. The V gene's germline CDR1 is MNHNY and CDR2 SVGAGI (reference sequence). The V gene end was trimmed by 7 bases and the J gene end by 0 bases; junction bases not matched to a gene: 7. CDR3 size: 15 residues. The CDR3 protein is CASNIAGPSTDTQYF. The DNA for the CDR3 is TGTGCCAGCAATATAGCGGGCCCCAGCACAGATACGCAGTATTTT.

The CDR3 region has the DNA TGTGCCAGCAGTGAACAGATGGGCAGGGACTACGAGCAGTACTTC. Translated: CASSEQMGRDYEQYF. This chain links TRBV6-1 with TRBJ2-7, with D possibly TRBD1 on 5 matching bases. The CDR3 loop spans 15 amino acids. V was clipped by 2 bases and J by 3 bases, with 14 bases between them. The germline V gene has CDR1 MNHNS and CDR2 SASEGT.

This chain joins TRBV7-8 and TRBJ2-7; perhaps TRBD2 as D (6 bases). CDR1 is SGHVS, CDR2 FQNEAQ, per germline. V was cut by 2 bases and J by 6 bases, with 11 bases left in between. This CDR3 has 13 amino acids. The CDR3 sequence: CASSLTGGAEQYF. The CDR3 bases are TGTGCCAGCAGCTTAACGGGCGGGGCCGAGCAGTACTTC.

The chain is built from TRBV14 and TRBJ2-2; 7 bases agree with TRBD1. Germline CDR1 reads SGHDN; CDR2 reads FVKESK. The CDR3 length is 20 residues. The V segment lost 0 bases and the J segment 6 bases; nucleotides outside the gene matches: 19. The CDR3 nucleotides are TGTGCCAGCAGCCAAGAAGCCCGACAGGGAGTGATTTTGTCGTCCGGGGAGCTGTTTTTT. Residues: CASSQEARQGVILSSGELFF.

V is TRBV5-1 and J is TRBJ2-3; 9 nucleotides align to TRBD2. V shed 5 bases and J 3 bases; nucleotides not matched to a gene: 4. From germline, CDR1 is SGHRS and CDR2 YFSETQ. The CDR3 consists of 14 residues. The CDR3 bases are TGCGCCAGCAGATTAGCGGGGGTAACAGATACGCAGTATTTT. Translated: CASRLAGVTDTQYF.

This clone was counted a single time. V is TRBV7-9 and J is TRBJ2-1; 7 nucleotides agree with TRBD1. Germline lookup yields CDR1 SEHNR and CDR2 FQNEAQ (reference sequence). This CDR3 region has 17 residues. After removal of 1 base from V and 0 bases from J, the junction contained 6 bases not matched to a gene. CDR3 DNA sequence: TGTGCCAGCAGCTTAGTCCAGGGGGAGAGCTCCTACAATGAGCAGTTCTTC. It codes for CASSLVQGESSYNEQFF.

The J gene is TRBJ1-3, the V gene TRBV6-5, with 7 bases aligning to TRBD1. After removal of 7 bases from V and 4 bases from J, the junction contained 4 bases not matched to a gene. The CDR3 has 13 amino acids. Looked up from germline, CDR1 is MNHEY and CDR2 is SVGAGI. In DNA form, the CDR3 reads TGTGCCAGCACCGGGACAGTAGGAAACACCATATATTTT. Translation gives CASTGTVGNTIYF.